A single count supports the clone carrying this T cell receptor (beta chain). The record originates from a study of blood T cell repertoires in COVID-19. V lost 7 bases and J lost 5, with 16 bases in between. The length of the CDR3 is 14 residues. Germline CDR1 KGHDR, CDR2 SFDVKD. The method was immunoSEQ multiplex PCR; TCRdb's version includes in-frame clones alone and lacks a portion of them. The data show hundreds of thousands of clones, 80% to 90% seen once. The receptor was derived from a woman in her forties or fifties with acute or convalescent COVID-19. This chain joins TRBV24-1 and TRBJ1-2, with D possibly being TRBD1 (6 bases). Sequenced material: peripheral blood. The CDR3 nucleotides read TGTGCCACCAGGCCGGGGGGCTCTGATTATGGCTACACCTTC. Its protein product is CATRPGGSDYGYTF.